The 13 T cell receptor beta chains presented below share a single source sample, sequenced in a study of blood T cell repertoires in COVID-19. Assay used: immunoSEQ multiplex PCR; TCRdb lists only in-frame clones, some missing. The profile covers roughly 380,000 clones, with about 90% appearing a single time and around 3% taken by the ten largest. The material sequenced was PBMCs or T cells enriched from blood (not recorded which). The receptors were sampled from a woman aged 25 to 39 who had recovered from COVID-19.

The chain couples TRBV30 to TRBJ1-1, with a tentative D call TRBD1 (5 bases). V lost 3 bases and J lost 2, with 13 bases in between. The V gene's germline CDR1 is GTSNPN and CDR2 SVGIG (reference sequence). CDR3 length: 14 residues. CDR3 loop: CAWRGDSLNTEAFF. DNA for the CDR3: TGTGCCTGGAGGGGGGACTCACTAAACACTGAAGCTTTCTTT.

This clone was counted between two and nine times. This chain connects TRBV29-1 to TRBJ2-5; 13 nucleotides match TRBD2. CDR1 and CDR2 (germline): SQVTM, ANQGSEA. V lost 7 bases, J lost 5 bases, and 4 bases stayed unmatched. This CDR3 contains 13 residues. The CDR3 region has the DNA TGCAGCGGTGGACTAGCGGGGGTTGAGACCCAGTACTTC. Translating it yields CSGGLAGVETQYF.

V gene TRBV27 combines with J gene TRBJ1-1, with D maybe TRBD1 (5 bases). CDR1 and CDR2 from the germline V gene are MNHEY and SMNVEV (reference sequence). The CDR3 covers 11 residues. V lost 5 bases, J lost 7 bases, and 8 bases lay in between. Here the CDR3 DNA reads TGTGCCAGCAGTGGAAGGGGTGAAGCTTTCTTT. Amino acid sequence: CASSGRGEAFF.

V is TRBV14 and J is TRBJ1-3, with 9 bases aligning to TRBD1. V was pared by 1 base and J by 1 base, with 5 bases of the junction left unmatched. This CDR3 is built from 17 residues. The germline CDR1 and CDR2 sequences are SGHDN and FVKESK. Here the CDR3 reads CASSQGTGALSGNTIYF. The CDR3 DNA follows: TGTGCCAGCAGCCAAGGGACAGGGGCACTGTCTGGAAACACCATATATTTT.

The chain uses TRBV21-1 and TRBJ1-6. TRBV21-1 counts as a pseudogene. This CDR3 has 18 amino acids. The DNA of the CDR3 is TGTGCCAGCAGCCCCCGGGGAGGGGGTATGGGTCTTAATTCACCCCTCCACTTT. The encoded protein is CASSPRGGGMGLNSPLHF.

The rearrangement links TRBV5-1 to TRBJ1-2; D remains ambiguous. Per germline, CDR1 SGHRS and CDR2 YFSETQ. CDR3 size: 11 residues. The V gene lost 0 bases and the J gene lost 13 bases, with 10 bases spanning the gap. CDR3 sequence (DNA): TGCGCCAGCAGCTTGGATCGGACTTTCACCTTC. It is translated as CASSLDRTFTF.

The chain links TRBV28 to TRBJ2-1; D gene uncertain. The CDR3 extends over 15 amino acids. V was pared by 6 bases and J by 6 bases, with 18 bases between. Germline V gene sequence: CDR1 MDHEN, CDR2 SYDVKM. CDR3 protein: CASSLVERWLNEQFF. As DNA, the CDR3 is TGTGCCAGCAGCCTAGTGGAGCGATGGCTCAATGAGCAGTTCTTC. The full variable domain, with the rest looked up from reference TRBV28 and TRBJ2-1, is DVKVTQSSRYLVKRTGEKVFLECVQDMDHENMFWYRQDPGLGLRLIYFSYDVKMKEKGDIPEGYSVSREKKERFSLILESASTNQTSMYLCASSLVERWLNEQFFGPGTRLTVL.

The genes are TRBV5-1 and TRBJ2-3; 10 positions match TRBD2. V lost 2 bases and J lost 6; bases outside the gene matches: 6. The CDR3 loop spans 15 amino acids. The germline gives CDR1 SGHRS, CDR2 YFSETQ. The CDR3 sequence: CASSFGAGGPDTQYF. In DNA, the CDR3 is TGCGCCAGCAGCTTTGGAGCGGGGGGGCCCGATACGCAGTATTTT.

This chain links TRBV14 with TRBJ1-3; no definite D call. V was trimmed by 1 base and J by 3 bases, leaving 7 bases between them. The length of the CDR3 is 14 residues. Germline lookup yields CDR1 SGHDN and CDR2 FVKESK. CDR3 sequence reads: CASSQVPNGNTIYF. CDR3 nucleotides: TGTGCCAGCAGCCAAGTCCCTAATGGAAACACCATATATTTT.

The chain uses TRBV11-2 and TRBJ2-1; TRBD2 matches 7 bases. CDR3 length: 15 residues. Germline V gives CDR1 SGHAT, CDR2 FQNNGV. The J segment lost 1 base and the V segment lost 7 bases, leaving 7 bases of the junction unmatched. CDR3 in amino acids: CASTIERGSYNEQFF. DNA for the CDR3: TGTGCCAGCACTATAGAGCGGGGTTCCTACAATGAGCAGTTCTTC.

The chain combines TRBV12-2 with TRBJ1-1. TRBV12-2 is flagged as a pseudogene. The length of the CDR3 is 17 residues. The CDR3, as DNA: TGTGCAAGTCGCGCAAAGAGAACTGTATGTAATAGCACTGAAGCTTTCTTT. This codes for CASRAKRTVCNSTEAFF.

This chain links TRBV5-1 with TRBJ2-2; TRBD1 is a possible D gene (6 bases). Germline loops: CDR1 SGHRS, CDR2 YFSETQ. The CDR3 has 16 amino acids. V lost 4 bases, J lost 0 bases, and 13 bases lay in between. The CDR3 DNA reads TGCGCCAGCAGCCAAGGGACAAATTCGAACACCGGGGAGCTGTTTTTT. Encoded protein: CASSQGTNSNTGELFF.

The V gene is TRBV4-1, the J gene TRBJ2-5; 7 nucleotides align to TRBD2. V shed 4 bases, J shed 0 bases, and the junction held 11 bases outside the gene matches. Germline V gene sequence: CDR1 MGHRA, CDR2 YSYEKL. The CDR3 covers 17 residues. CDR3 loop: CASSRQTSDEYQETQYF. CDR3 nucleotide sequence: TGCGCCAGCAGCCGCCAAACTAGCGATGAGTACCAAGAGACCCAGTACTTC.